The clone carrying this T cell receptor (beta chain) was counted a few times. This CDR3 spans 14 amino acids. V shed 3 bases and J 4 bases; nucleotides not matched to a gene: 3. In germline, CDR1 is KGHSH, CDR2 LQKENI. The repertoire was sequenced with immunoSEQ multiplex PCR; TCRdb's copy has only in-frame clones and lacks some. The table shows about 210,000 clones, with 84% occurring only once. This record comes from a study of blood T cell repertoires in COVID-19. The overall study: From the United States, Italy and Spain came samples of acute and convalescent COVID-19.

Sample: peripheral blood. The clonotype comes from a middle-aged man who had recovered from COVID-19. The chain recombines TRBV18 with TRBJ1-5; 7 positions match TRBD1. The CDR3 region has the DNA TGTGCCAGCTCACCGACACAGGGGAATCAGCCCCAGCATTTT. This translates into CASSPTQGNQPQHF. The full variable domain, its missing parts supplied by reference TRBV18 and TRBJ1-5, is NAGVMQNPRHLVRRRGQEARLRCSPMKGHSHVYWYRQLPEEGLKFMVYLQKENIIDESGMPKERFSAEFPKEGPSILRIQQVVRGDSAAYFCASSPTQGNQPQHFGDGTRLSIL.